These 4 T cell receptor beta chains came from one sample sequenced in a study of blood T cell repertoires in COVID-19. TCRdb's table, derived via immunoSEQ multiplex PCR, lists solely in-frame clones and lacks some. This table holds almost 55,000 clones, around four fifths found once. Material: peripheral blood. Receptor source: a man aged 50 or older with acute or convalescent COVID-19.

CDR3 loop: CATGEDNRDMQFF. The CDR3 DNA follows: TGTGCCACCGGAGAGGACAACAGGGATATGCAGTTCTTC. The V gene is TRBV24-1, the J gene TRBJ2-1; maybe TRBD1 (6 bases). Germline-derived CDR1 and CDR2 are KGHDR and SFDVKD. This CDR3 spans 13 amino acids. The V and J ends lost 9 bases and 12 bases respectively, with 20 bases between them.

The chain couples TRBV5-1 to TRBJ1-4; perhaps TRBD1 as D (5 bases). The CDR3 spans 15 residues. The V gene lost 3 bases and the J gene lost 3 bases, with 12 bases spanning the gap. Germline loops: CDR1 SGHRS, CDR2 YFSETQ. The CDR3 bases are TGCGCCAGCAGCTCGCCGGGAGGGGCTAATGAAAAACTGTTTTTT. Amino acid sequence: CASSSPGGANEKLFF.

This sequence joins TRBV28 and TRBJ1-3; TRBD1 might be the D (6 bases). Trimming stripped 3 bases from V and 4 bases from J, with 13 bases between. The CDR3 has 15 amino acids. The germline CDR1 and CDR2 sequences are MDHEN and SYDVKM. This chain's CDR3 is CASSLPTGPGNTIYF. The CDR3 DNA reads as TGTGCCAGCAGTTTGCCGACAGGTCCCGGAAACACCATATATTTT.

V usage is TRBV6-6 and J usage is TRBJ2-1; 8 nucleotides agree with TRBD1. Germline-derived CDR1 and CDR2 are MNHNY and SVGAGI (reference sequence). The trim removed 7 bases at V and 6 bases at J, leaving 5 bases unmatched. The CDR3 contains 13 residues. The CDR3: CASNGGQVNEQFF. CDR3 in DNA: TGTGCCAGCAACGGGGGACAGGTCAATGAGCAGTTCTTC.